The following is a T cell receptor (beta chain) sequence with its context. This sample includes further DNA sequences coding for the same CDR3. The data belong to a study of blood T cell repertoires in COVID-19. On the study more broadly: Material from acute and convalescent COVID-19 was sourced from the United States, Italy and Spain.

Per the study methods: Estimated nucleated cell counts came from reference gene primer amplification. TCRdb keeps only in-frame clones here, not all; method: immunoSEQ multiplex PCR. That table supplies the V and J calls and clone size; D and trimming were determined from the DNA. Of about 140,000 clones listed, 87% are singletons. V dropped 0 bases and J dropped 4; count of bases not matched to a gene: 3. CDR3 length equals 14 residues. Germline lookup yields CDR1 SGHRS and CDR2 YFSETQ. The chain uses TRBV5-1 and TRBJ2-7; TRBD1 matches at 8 bases. Sequencing was carried out using peripheral blood. This clonotype was obtained from a human donor in a cohort sampled during active COVID-19. The CDR3 protein is CASSLGQGAYEQYF. The CDR3 coding sequence is TGCGCCAGCAGCTTGGGTCAGGGGGCTTACGAGCAGTACTTC.